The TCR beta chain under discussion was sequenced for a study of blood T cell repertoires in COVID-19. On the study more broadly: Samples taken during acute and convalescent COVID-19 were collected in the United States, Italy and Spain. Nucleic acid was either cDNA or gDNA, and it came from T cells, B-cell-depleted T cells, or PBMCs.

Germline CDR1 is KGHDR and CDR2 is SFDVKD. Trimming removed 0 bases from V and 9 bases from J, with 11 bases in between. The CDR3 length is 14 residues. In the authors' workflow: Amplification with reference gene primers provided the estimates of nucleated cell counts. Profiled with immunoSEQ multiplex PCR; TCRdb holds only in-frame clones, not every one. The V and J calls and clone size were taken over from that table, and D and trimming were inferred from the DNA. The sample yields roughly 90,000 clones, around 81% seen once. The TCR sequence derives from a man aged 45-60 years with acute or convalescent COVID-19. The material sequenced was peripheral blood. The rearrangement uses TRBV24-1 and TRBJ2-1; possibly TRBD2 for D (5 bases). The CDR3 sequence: CATSDLITRGEQFF. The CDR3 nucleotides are TGTGCCACCAGTGATTTGATTACTCGGGGTGAGCAGTTCTTC.